The entry below gives a single TCR beta chain sequence along with its context. The antigen is undetermined. TCRdb's table, derived via immunoSEQ multiplex PCR, lists solely in-frame clones and lacks some. This sample yields approximately 17,000 clones, of which more than 60% are seen a single time; around 3.5% belongs to the top ten. The data stem from a study of Tregs in tolerant kidney transplant recipients. General study results and limits: Few patients were studied, so findings need validation in larger groups.

The germline gives CDR1 SGHAT, CDR2 FQNNGV. The trim removed 3 bases at V and 2 bases at J, leaving 2 bases unmatched. There are 14 residues in the CDR3. Material for sequencing was Tregs from blood cultured with allogeneic cells. J is TRBJ2-7 and V is TRBV11-2, with 9 nucleotides matching TRBD1. This TCR was sampled from a human donor in good health. The CDR3 nucleotides are TGTGCCAGCAGCTTGACAGGGGGGGCCTACGAGCAGTACTTC. Its protein product is CASSLTGGAYEQYF.